The present entry profiles one T cell receptor beta chain with its context. The repertoire was sequenced with immunoSEQ multiplex PCR; TCRdb's copy has only in-frame clones and lacks some. The table includes about 71,000 clones, roughly 92% detected once. Germline lookup yields CDR1 SGHTA and CDR2 FQGTGA. V was cut by 3 bases and J by 6 bases, with 23 bases left in between. The CDR3 totals 18 residues. This entry is derived from a study of technical replicates of blood from several donors. The sample was T cells isolated from PBMCs. This clonotype was sampled from a human donor in good health. The chain links TRBV7-3 to TRBJ2-2, with D possibly matching TRBD2 (6 bases). The CDR3 loop is CASSLGVLTGARSGELFF. The CDR3 DNA reads as TGTGCCAGCAGCTTGGGGGTTTTGACGGGAGCTCGATCCGGGGAGCTGTTTTTT. The complete variable domain, with remaining parts taken from reference TRBV7-3 and TRBJ2-2, reads GAGVSQTPSNKVTEKGKYVELRCDPISGHTALYWYRQSLGQGPEFLIYFQGTGAADDSGLPNDRFFAVRPEGSVSTLKIQRTERGDSAVYLCASSLGVLTGARSGELFFGEGSRLTVL.